Below, 14 T cell receptor beta chains from the same sample are listed, as sequenced in a study of blood T cell repertoires in COVID-19. The method was immunoSEQ multiplex PCR; TCRdb's version includes in-frame clones alone and lacks a portion of them. The table has about 400,000 clones, about 90% seen once; the top ten hold almost 3%. The sample comprised PBMCs or T cells enriched from blood (not recorded which). All receptors derive from a woman younger than 45 who had recovered from COVID-19.

This chain joins TRBV5-1 and TRBJ1-5; 10 bases are a match to TRBD1. Looked up from germline, CDR1 is SGHRS and CDR2 is YFSETQ. CDR3 length: 14 amino acids. Trimming at V came to 4 bases and at J to 5 bases, leaving 3 bases not matched to a gene. CDR3 residues: CASSPGTGDQPQHF. CDR3 bases: TGCGCCAGCAGCCCCGGGACAGGGGATCAGCCCCAGCATTTT.

CDR3 sequence: CASSQGGTGAGQPQHF. CDR3 DNA sequence: TGTGCCAGCAGCCAAGGTGGGACAGGGGCAGGGCAGCCCCAGCATTTT. The chain links TRBV3-1 (or the pseudogene TRBV3-2) to TRBJ1-5; TRBD1 agrees at 10 bases. This CDR3 is built from 16 residues. J was trimmed by 7 bases and V by 1 base; bases with no gene match: 7. Germline V gene data show CDR1 as LGHDT and CDR2 as YNNKEL (reference sequence).

This chain links TRBV9 with TRBJ2-1; the D is unclear. The CDR3 is 19 amino acids. From germline, CDR1 is SGDLS and CDR2 YYNGEE. Between the trimmed V and J ends, which lost 4 bases and 0 bases, there was a span of 23 bases. This chain's CDR3 is CASSLFENLSPSSYNEQFF. The CDR3 DNA follows: TGTGCCAGCAGCCTCTTTGAGAACCTATCCCCAAGCTCCTACAATGAGCAGTTCTTC.

The chain couples TRBV29-1 to TRBJ1-1, with 8 bases fitting TRBD1. The germline V gene encodes CDR1 SQVTM and CDR2 ANQGSEA. The J segment lost 4 bases and the V segment lost 0 bases, leaving 13 bases of the junction unmatched. The CDR3 runs to 17 residues. CDR3 coding DNA: TGCAGCGTTGAAGAAACCGGGACAGGTACTTGGGGCACTGAAGCTTTCTTT. It specifies CSVEETGTGTWGTEAFF.

V usage is TRBV15 and J usage is TRBJ2-1; D not resolved. V was trimmed by 0 bases and J by 0 bases, leaving 9 bases between them. The CDR3 extends over 16 amino acids. Germline V gene data show CDR1 as LNHNV and CDR2 as YYDKDF (reference sequence). The CDR3: CATSREGVTSYNEQFF. CDR3 DNA: TGTGCCACCAGCAGAGAGGGCGTCACCTCCTACAATGAGCAGTTCTTC.

The V call is TRBV5-5, the J call TRBJ1-5; a weak D match, TRBD1 (5 bases). Germline CDR1 is SGHKS and CDR2 is YYEKEE (reference sequence). Between the trimmed V and J ends, which lost 0 bases and 5 bases, there was a span of 9 bases. The length of the CDR3 is 14 residues. The CDR3 DNA is TGTGCCAGCAGCTTGGGACAGATTGATCAGCCCCAGCATTTT. Translating it yields CASSLGQIDQPQHF.

This sequence joins TRBV6-5 and TRBJ2-7; 10 positions match TRBD1. The CDR3 contains 14 residues. J gave up 4 bases and V 2 bases, and 2 bases lay outside the gene matches. In germline, CDR1 is MNHEY, CDR2 SVGAGI. The CDR3 nucleotides are TGTGCCAGCAGTTACGGGGACAGGGGATACGAGCAGTACTTC. Translated: CASSYGDRGYEQYF.

The gene calls are TRBV19 and TRBJ1-4, with 7 positions matching TRBD1. The CDR3 totals 15 residues. The germline V gene encodes CDR1 LNHDA and CDR2 SQIVND (reference sequence). Trimming removed 7 bases from V and 8 bases from J; junction bases left unmatched: 13. CDR3 DNA sequence: TGTGCCAGTACCTATCGACAGGGCCCAGGCGAAAAACTGTTTTTT. This translates into CASTYRQGPGEKLFF.

The CDR3 is CASSQDRGGRSDYGYTF. The CDR3 DNA follows: TGTGCCAGCAGCCAAGATCGCGGGGGGCGAAGCGACTATGGCTACACCTTC. The chain links TRBV4-2 to TRBJ1-2; TRBD1 is a possible D gene (6 bases). CDR1 is LGHNA, CDR2 YNFKEQ, per germline. The ends were cut back, 0 bases at V and 3 bases at J, with 17 bases in the middle. CDR3 length: 17 residues.

J is TRBJ2-1 and V is TRBV7-2; 9 nucleotides agree with TRBD2. This CDR3 contains 14 residues. The junction had 5 bases not matched to a gene; V was cut back by 1 base and J by 10 bases. Germline V gene sequence: CDR1 SGHTA, CDR2 FQGNSA. The CDR3 region has the DNA TGTGCCAGCAGCTTAGTGGGCGGGGGGGGCGAGCAGTTCTTC. Protein sequence: CASSLVGGGGEQFF.

The chain has TRBV12-3 or TRBV12-4 and TRBJ2-1, with TRBD2 as a possible D gene (6 bases). The length of the CDR3 is 12 residues. V was shortened by 5 bases and J by 8 bases, with 10 bases between the two germline ends. CDR3 DNA: TGTGCCAGCAGTCCGAGGGAGGATGAGCAGTTCTTC. Protein product: CASSPREDEQFF.

The V call is TRBV19, the J call TRBJ2-3; TRBD2 agrees at 12 bases. Germline V gives CDR1 LNHDA, CDR2 SQIVND (reference sequence). Losses at the gene ends were 7 bases for V and 3 bases for J; bases not matched to a gene: 8. The CDR3 spans 16 residues. CDR3 in DNA: TGTGCCAGTACCATGGGAACTAGCGGGAGGACAGATACGCAGTATTTT. Protein: CASTMGTSGRTDTQYF.

V is TRBV25-1 and J is TRBJ2-7; 10 positions match TRBD1. With V trimmed by 3 bases and J by 4 bases, 6 bases remained unmatched. This CDR3 is 15 amino acids long. The germline gives CDR1 MGHDK, CDR2 SYGVNS. The CDR3 loop reads CASSDQGQGRYEQYF. DNA of the CDR3: TGTGCCAGCAGTGACCAGGGACAGGGGAGGTACGAGCAGTACTTC.

The chain combines TRBV13 with TRBJ1-5; 11 nucleotides agree with TRBD1. V was pared by 5 bases and J by 5 bases, with 5 bases of the junction left unmatched. Germline CDR1 reads PRHDT; CDR2 reads FYEKMQ (reference sequence). The CDR3 length is 15 residues. CDR3 loop: CASSTRTGGYQPQHF. Here the CDR3 DNA reads TGTGCCAGCAGCACCCGGACAGGGGGCTATCAGCCCCAGCATTTT.